This TCR beta chain emerged from a study of cytomegalovirus exposure and HLA in healthy donors. The overall study: Out of around 360 genotyped donors, 81% belonged to the Caucasian-associated ancestry cluster.

The study's findings and limits: The authors listed 150 to 200 TCR beta chains as cytomegalovirus-associated. Some highly shared sequence variants likely arose as a pipeline artifact.

Researchers ran the PCR with 60 Vbeta and 13 Jbeta primers. The table came from immunoSEQ multiplex PCR; TCRdb's copy has only in-frame clones and leaves some out. Its listing shows around 44,000 clones. The J segment lost 5 bases and the V segment lost 4 bases, leaving 2 bases of the junction unmatched. This CDR3 spans 14 amino acids. Germline loops: CDR1 SNHLY, CDR2 FYNNEI. About this clone: As yet, its antigen is unknown.

The V and J genes are TRBV2 and TRBJ2-5; the match to TRBD2 covers 12 bases. Material for sequencing was PBMCs. The sequence was obtained from a male donor in good health and CMV-seropositive. CDR3 bases: TGTGCCAGCAGTGGGACTAGCGGGGAGGAGACCCAGTACTTC. This encodes CASSGTSGEETQYF.